This TCR beta chain was identified during a study of brain metastases from non-small cell lung cancer. V was cut by 3 bases and J by 2 bases, with 17 bases left in between. The CDR3 spans 16 residues. Germline V lookup: CDR1 SGHNT, CDR2 YYREEE (reference sequence). A note on this clone: Its antigen remains unknown.

Repertoires were generated with immunoSEQ multiplex PCR, while TCRdb's copy carries only in-frame clones and drops some. The sample has approximately 3,000 clones, around 90% seen once. Study results and limitations: Metastases had sparse T cells but largely shared repertoires with primaries. T-cell clones appeared expanded in about 64% of brain metastases relative to matched primary tumors. Compared with primary tumors, brain metastases showed less T-cell infiltration.

Sequencing was done on a sample of primary lung tumor tissue. The sequence was collected from a donor aged 40 or over with non-small cell lung cancer. The chain joins TRBV5-4 to TRBJ2-5; tentatively, D is TRBD2 (6 bases). The CDR3 nucleotides read TGTGCCAGCAGCTGGGGCGGGGCAGGGAGACAAGAGACCCAGTACTTC. It codes for CASSWGGAGRQETQYF.